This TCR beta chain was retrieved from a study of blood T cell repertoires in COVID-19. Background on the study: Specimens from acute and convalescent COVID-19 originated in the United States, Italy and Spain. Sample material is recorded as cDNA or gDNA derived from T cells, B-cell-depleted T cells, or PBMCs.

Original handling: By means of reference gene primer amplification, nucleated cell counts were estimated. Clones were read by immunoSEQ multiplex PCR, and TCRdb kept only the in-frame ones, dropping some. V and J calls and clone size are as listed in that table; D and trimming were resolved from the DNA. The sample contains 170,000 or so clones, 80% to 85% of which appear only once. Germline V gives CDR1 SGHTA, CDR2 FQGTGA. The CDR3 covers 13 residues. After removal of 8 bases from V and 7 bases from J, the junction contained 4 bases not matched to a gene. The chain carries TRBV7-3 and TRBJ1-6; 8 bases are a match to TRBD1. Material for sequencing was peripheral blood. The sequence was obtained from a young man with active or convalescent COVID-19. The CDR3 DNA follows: TGTGCCAGCGCAGGGGGCGGGAATTCACCCCTCCACTTT. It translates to CASAGGGNSPLHF.